This record covers a single TCR beta chain. The data were taken from a study of CD8+ T cells in alopecia areata. TCR sequencing used cDNA made by reverse transcription of extracted RNA. Profiling relied on immunoSEQ multiplex PCR, and the TCRdb table lists in-frame clones only, not all of them. The sample lists 150,000 to 200,000 clones; less than 70% were seen once. CDR1 and CDR2 from the germline V gene are LNHNV and YYDKDF (reference sequence). V was pared by 0 bases and J by 14 bases, with 10 bases between. This CDR3 region has 12 residues. The treatment: oral pan-JAK inhibitor, 5-10 mg twice daily.

The material was CD4+ T cells sorted from blood, obtained at week 4, from a patient treated with tofacitinib. The chain links TRBV15 to TRBJ1-4; no definite D call. The sequence came from a human donor with alopecia areata. CDR3 residues: CATSRDLGGLFF. The CDR3 nucleotides are TGTGCCACCAGCAGAGATCTGGGAGGGCTGTTTTTT.